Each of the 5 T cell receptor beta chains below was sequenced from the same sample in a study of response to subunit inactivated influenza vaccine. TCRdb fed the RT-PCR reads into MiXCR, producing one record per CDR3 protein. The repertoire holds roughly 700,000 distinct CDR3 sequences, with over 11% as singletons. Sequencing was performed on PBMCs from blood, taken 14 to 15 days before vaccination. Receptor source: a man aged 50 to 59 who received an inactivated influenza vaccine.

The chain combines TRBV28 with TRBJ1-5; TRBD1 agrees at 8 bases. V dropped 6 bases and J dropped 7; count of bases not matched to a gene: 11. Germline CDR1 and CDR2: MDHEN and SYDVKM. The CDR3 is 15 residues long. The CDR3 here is CASSLDREISQPQHF. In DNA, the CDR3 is TGTGCCAGCAGCCTGGACAGGGAGATCAGCCAGCCCCAGCATTTT.

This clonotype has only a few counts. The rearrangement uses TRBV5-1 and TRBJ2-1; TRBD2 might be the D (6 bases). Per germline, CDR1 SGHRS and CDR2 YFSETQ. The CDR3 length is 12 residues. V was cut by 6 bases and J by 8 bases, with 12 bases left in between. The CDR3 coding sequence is TGCGCCAGCACTAGACCGGGGGATGAGCAGTTCTTC. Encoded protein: CASTRPGDEQFF.

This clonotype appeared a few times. The CDR3 region has the DNA TGTGCCACCACGTCAGAGGCCTACGAGCAGTACTTC. Its protein product is CATTSEAYEQYF. This chain uses TRBV4-2 with TRBJ2-7; D unresolved. This CDR3 is built from 12 residues. V lost 10 bases and J lost 2, with 12 bases in between. In germline, CDR1 is LGHNA, CDR2 YNFKEQ.

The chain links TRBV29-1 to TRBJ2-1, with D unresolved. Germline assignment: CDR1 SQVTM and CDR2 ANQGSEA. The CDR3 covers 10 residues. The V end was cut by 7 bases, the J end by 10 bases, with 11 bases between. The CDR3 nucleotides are TGCAGCGCCCTGGAATCCGAGCAGTTCTTC. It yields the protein CSALESEQFF.

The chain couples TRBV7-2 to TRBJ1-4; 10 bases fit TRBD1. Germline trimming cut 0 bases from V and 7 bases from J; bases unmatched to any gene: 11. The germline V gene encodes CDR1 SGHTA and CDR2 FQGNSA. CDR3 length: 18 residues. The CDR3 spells CASSLARDRGYAGEKLFF. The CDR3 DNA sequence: TGTGCCAGCAGCTTAGCCCGGGACAGGGGCTACGCTGGTGAAAAACTGTTTTTT.